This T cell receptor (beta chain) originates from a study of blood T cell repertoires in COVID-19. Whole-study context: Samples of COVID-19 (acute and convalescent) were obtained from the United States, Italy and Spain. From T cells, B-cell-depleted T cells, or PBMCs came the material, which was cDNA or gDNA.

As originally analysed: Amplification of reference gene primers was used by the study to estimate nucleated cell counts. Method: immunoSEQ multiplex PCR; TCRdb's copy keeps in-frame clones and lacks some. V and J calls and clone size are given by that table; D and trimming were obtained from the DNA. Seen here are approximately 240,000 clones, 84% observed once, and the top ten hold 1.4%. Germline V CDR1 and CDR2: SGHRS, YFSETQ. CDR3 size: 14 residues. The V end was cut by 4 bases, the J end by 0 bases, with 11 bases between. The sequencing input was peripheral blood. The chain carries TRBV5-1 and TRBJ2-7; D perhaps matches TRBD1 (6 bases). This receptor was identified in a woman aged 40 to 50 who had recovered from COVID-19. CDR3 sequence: CASSPRDNSYEQYF. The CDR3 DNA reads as TGCGCCAGCAGCCCACGGGACAACTCCTACGAGCAGTACTTC.